This T cell receptor beta chain was sequenced for a study of CD8+ T cells in alopecia areata. Study-level background: Severity scores in treated patients reflected the percentage of scalp affected.

As to treatment: oral pan-JAK inhibitor, 5-10 mg twice daily. The investigators collected lesional scalp punch biopsies and peripheral blood from alopecia areata patients. This clone was counted a few times. The antigen remains undetermined. The germline V gene has CDR1 ENHRY and CDR2 SYGVKD. The V gene lost 2 bases and the J gene lost 2 bases, with 11 bases spanning the gap. The CDR3 has 15 amino acids. After isolation, RNA underwent reverse transcription to generate cDNA as the sequencing template. This table comes from immunoSEQ multiplex PCR, and its TCRdb copy is limited to in-frame clones, with some not included. Counted here are approximately 200,000 clones, about 62% occurring once; the ten biggest clones make up more than 5.5%. Study conclusions and caveats: Tofacitinib significantly reduced both scalp clonality and expanded CD8+ clones among the top 100. Clonality exceeded that of normal scalp in lesional scalp, most notably in alopecia totalis/universalis.

The receptor was isolated from a human donor with alopecia areata. The sequenced sample was CD4+ T cells sorted from blood, obtained at week 24, from a patient treated with tofacitinib. This rearrangement joins TRBV10-3 to TRBJ2-3, with TRBD1 as a possible D gene (5 bases). The CDR3 sequence is CAISEDGGATDTQYF. DNA for the CDR3: TGTGCCATCAGTGAGGACGGTGGGGCCACAGATACGCAGTATTTT.